This TCR beta chain was recovered during a study of T cell repertoires in cytomegalovirus infection. TCRdb reanalysed the reads using MiXCR and keeps one entry per CDR3 protein. The sample shows 830,000 or so distinct CDR3 sequences, approximately 32% of them seen only once. The CDR3 has 17 amino acids. Germline V lookup: CDR1 MNHEY, CDR2 SVGEGT. V trimming: 0 bases; J trimming: 5 bases; junction bases outside the gene matches: 9. In the case of this clonotype: The antigen is unknown.

The material was cultured CD8+ T cells from PBMCs, obtained from culture after CMV antigen stimulation. The chain couples TRBV6-2 or TRBV6-3 to TRBJ2-1; 8 bases align to TRBD1. The sequence was collected from a human donor in good health (CMV status not recorded). Some clones in this sample may be carry-over from other donors' samples. CDR3: CASSYSTGTGIHNEQFF. DNA of the CDR3: TGTGCCAGCAGTTACTCGACCGGGACAGGAATTCACAATGAGCAGTTCTTC.